The sequence of this T cell receptor beta chain was determined in a study of shared clonotypes between healthy human individuals (dated by TCRdb to the early 2020s). In terms of the full investigation: A few men and two women, aged 18 to 49 years, made up the cohort. For each donor, CD4 naive and CD4 memory were each given three plates, CD8 naive was given two plates, and CD8 memory was given one plate. To estimate repertoire size and how much clonotype sharing occurs between individuals, the study deeply sequenced the blood TCR repertoires of about 5 healthy adults. Libraries were prepared and TCR repertoires were sequenced by different laboratories using diverse techniques, in order to increase sequencing depth and limit assay-specific biases. Between about 0.8 and 9 billion PBMCs per donor were obtained by leukapheresis. Here is what the overall study found, with its caveats: Based on pairwise subsampling, the degree of clonotype sharing among donors was expected to be affected by sequencing depth. Sampling was restricted to blood, and TCR repertoires in tissue are likely to differ from TCR repertoires in blood. Higher generation probabilities were observed for clonotypes shared by all four sorted-subset donors than for non-shared clonotypes. Because the study included only a small number of donors, the genetic and exposure-history diversity represented was limited. Incomplete sequencing was indicated by rarefaction of sorted-subset datasets, despite the large sequencing depth. Naive subsets generally had larger estimated clonotype richness than memory subsets did. Across a few donors, about 5.2% of naive CD4, around 3.5% of naive CD8, about 2.3% of memory CD4, and about 0.44% of memory CD8 clonotypes were shared.

On this clone itself: What this receptor recognizes is not known. Base qualities are not recorded, but no much larger clone differs from it by a single base.

The donors were healthy, HIV-negative adults with no recently reported acute infections or vaccinations. Only Caucasian adults living in Nashville, Tennessee, USA were represented among the donors. CD4+ T cells were enriched through magnetic negative selection, after which naive cells were positively selected on CD45RA and the remaining negative fraction served as the memory subset. After blood collection by leukapheresis, PBMCs were isolated using Ficoll-Histopaque density gradient centrifugation and then cryopreserved in the vapor phase of liquid nitrogen. Analytical flow cytometry was used to check the purity and quantity of each magnetically sorted T cell population. Genomic DNA was isolated from each sorted fraction and quantified by UV absorbance on a Nanodrop 2000c. TCR CDR3 regions were amplified from genomic DNA by multiplex PCR using the deep immunoSEQ assay. Extracted genomic DNA from each cell subset was distributed evenly across all wells of several immunoSEQ 96-well plates, and each plate was treated as a replicate. Each replicate PCR for sorted subsets received about 220 ng genomic DNA, equal to about 29,000 T cell genomes. Purified libraries were quantified with a Qubit 3.0 fluorometer, sized on a Bioanalyzer 2100, and re-quantified with the KAPA Library Quantification kit. Each immunoSEQ 96-well plate was sequenced on its own single-read 150-cycle Illumina NextSeq 550 flow cell. The authors' pipeline ran thus. The immunoSEQ output contained only junctional sequences without quality scores, so filtering could not match that applied to full-length reads. Sequences were annotated with PyIR, a Python wrapper for IgBLAST v1.9, and V/J genes and CDR3 were assigned using IMGT germline references. Any read was removed if the V/J assignment was weak (E-value above 1e-6), the CDR3 was missing, or the read contained stop codons, out-of-frame junctions, or ambiguous translated residues. A V3J clonotype was defined by an identical inferred V gene, J gene, and CDR3 amino acid sequence. Percentage overlap between repertoires was computed as shared unique clonotypes divided by the size of the smaller repertoire. Richness of each repertoire was evaluated using RTK rarefaction, the Chao1 estimator, and Recon v2.1 estimates of unobserved clonotypes. For all TCRbeta clonotypes obtained by the gDNA method from several donors, generation probabilities were computed with OLGA. TCRdb provides this immuneACCESS table in a form limited to in-frame rearrangements. Some clones are lacking; in checked studies, under half of them reflect an unresolved V gene, and why the rest are absent is not known. V and J calls and clone size come straight from that table; D and trimming were deduced from the DNA. The sample data list about 2.4 million clones, and around 90% of these were observed just once. Around 0.14% of the sample belongs to the ten largest clones.

Reading from cysteine to phenylalanine, the CDR3 counts 17 amino acids. CDR3 DNA is the only sequence kept; it has 51 bases, read in frame from the first base. Between the V and J ends, shortened by 5 bases and 4 bases respectively, the junction contains 24 bases. The germline V gene encodes CDR1 KGHSH and CDR2 LQKENI. This receptor was taken from a man aged 18 to 30 in good health. Sequenced: naive CD4+ T cells sorted from blood. The cell subset or site label corresponds to: CD45RA+ positively selected. The V gene is TRBV18 and the J gene is TRBJ2-7, with a tentative D call of TRBD1 or TRBD2, each matching 6 bases. The DNA sequence follows: TGTGCCAGCTCAATCCTTACCGGGAGAGGGGGAACTTACGAGCAGTACTTC. The translation is CASSILTGRGGTYEQYF.